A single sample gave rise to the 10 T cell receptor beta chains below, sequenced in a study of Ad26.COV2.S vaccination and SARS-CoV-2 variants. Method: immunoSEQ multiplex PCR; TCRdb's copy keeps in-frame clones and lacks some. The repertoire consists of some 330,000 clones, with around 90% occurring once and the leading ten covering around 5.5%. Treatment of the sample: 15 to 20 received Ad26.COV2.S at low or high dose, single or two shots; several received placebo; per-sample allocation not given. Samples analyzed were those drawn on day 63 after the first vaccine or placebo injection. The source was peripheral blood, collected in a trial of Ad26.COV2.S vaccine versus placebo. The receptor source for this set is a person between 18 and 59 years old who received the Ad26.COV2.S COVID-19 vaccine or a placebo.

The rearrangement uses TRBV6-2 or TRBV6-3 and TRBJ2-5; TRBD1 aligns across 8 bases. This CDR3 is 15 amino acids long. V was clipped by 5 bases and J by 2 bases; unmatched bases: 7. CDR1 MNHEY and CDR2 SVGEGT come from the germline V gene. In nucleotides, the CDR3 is TGTGCCAGCAGTAGAGGCAGGGGGCCTCAAGAGACCCAGTACTTC. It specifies CASSRGRGPQETQYF.

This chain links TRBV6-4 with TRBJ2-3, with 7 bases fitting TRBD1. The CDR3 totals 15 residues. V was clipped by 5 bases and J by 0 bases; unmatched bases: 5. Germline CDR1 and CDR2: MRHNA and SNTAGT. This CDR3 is CASSTGQASTDTQYF. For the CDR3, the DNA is TGTGCCAGCAGTACAGGACAGGCCAGCACAGATACGCAGTATTTT.

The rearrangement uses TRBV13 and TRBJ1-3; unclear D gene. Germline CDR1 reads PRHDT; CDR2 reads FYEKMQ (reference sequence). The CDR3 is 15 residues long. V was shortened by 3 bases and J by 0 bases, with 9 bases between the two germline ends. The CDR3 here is CASSFGTSSGNTIYF. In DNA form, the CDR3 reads TGTGCCAGCAGCTTCGGAACCTCCTCTGGAAACACCATATATTTT.

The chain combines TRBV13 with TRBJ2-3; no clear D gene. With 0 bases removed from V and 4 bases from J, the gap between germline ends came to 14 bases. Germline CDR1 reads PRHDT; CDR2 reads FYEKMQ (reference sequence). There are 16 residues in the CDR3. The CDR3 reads CASSLGLAATADTQYF. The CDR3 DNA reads TGTGCCAGCAGCTTAGGCCTGGCCGCTACGGCAGATACGCAGTATTTT.

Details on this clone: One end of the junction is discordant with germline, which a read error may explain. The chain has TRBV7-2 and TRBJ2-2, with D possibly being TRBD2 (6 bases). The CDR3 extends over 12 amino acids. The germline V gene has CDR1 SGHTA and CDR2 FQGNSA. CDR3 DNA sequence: TGTGCCAGCAGACCTGGATCGGGGGAGGTGTTTTTT. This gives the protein CASRPGSGEVFF.

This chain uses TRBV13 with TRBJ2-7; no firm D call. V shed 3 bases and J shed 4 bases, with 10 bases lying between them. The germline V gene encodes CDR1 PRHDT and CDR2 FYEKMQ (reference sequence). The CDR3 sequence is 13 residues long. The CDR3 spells CASSLGMSYEQYV. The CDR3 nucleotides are TGTGCCAGCAGCTTGGGCATGTCTTACGAGCAGTACGTC.

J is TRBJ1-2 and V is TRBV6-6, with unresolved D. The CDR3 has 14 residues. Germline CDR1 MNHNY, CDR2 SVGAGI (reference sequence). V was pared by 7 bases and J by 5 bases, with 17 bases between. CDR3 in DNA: TGTGCCAGCAATCTAATGGGAGCCGGGTATGGCTACACCTTC. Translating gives CASNLMGAGYGYTF.

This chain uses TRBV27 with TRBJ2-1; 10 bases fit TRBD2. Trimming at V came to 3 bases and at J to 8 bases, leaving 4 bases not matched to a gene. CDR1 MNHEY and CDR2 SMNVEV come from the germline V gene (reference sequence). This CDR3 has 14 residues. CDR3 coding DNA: TGTGCCAGCAGTTTCGTCCTAGCGGGAGATGAGCAGTTCTTC. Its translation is CASSFVLAGDEQFF.

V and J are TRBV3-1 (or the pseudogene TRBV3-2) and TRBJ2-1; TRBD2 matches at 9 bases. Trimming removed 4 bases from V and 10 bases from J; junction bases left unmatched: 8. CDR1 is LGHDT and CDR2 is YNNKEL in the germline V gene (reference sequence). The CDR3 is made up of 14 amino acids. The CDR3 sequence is CASSLMTSGGEQFF. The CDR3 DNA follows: TGTGCCAGCAGCCTCATGACTAGCGGAGGGGAGCAGTTCTTC.

The CDR3, as DNA: TGTGCCAGCAGCCAAGGAGACAGGGGGGAGAGGCCCCAGCATTTT. Its translation: CASSQGDRGERPQHF. The V gene is TRBV3-1 (or the pseudogene TRBV3-2), the J gene TRBJ1-5; 9 bases line up with TRBD1. This CDR3 has 15 amino acids. The germline V gene has CDR1 LGHDT and CDR2 YNNKEL (reference sequence). J lost 9 bases, V lost 1 base, and 7 bases had no gene match.